These T cell receptor beta chains were read from a single sample in a study of molecular identifiers for immune sequencing clone quantification. TCRdb independently ran MiXCR on the PCR reads; one entry per CDR3 protein. The sample has roughly 630,000 distinct CDR3 sequences, around 25% seen once; the top ten hold about 0.73%. The sample consisted of naive CD8+ T cells from blood, with Jurkat cell RNA spiked in. These receptors were obtained from a human donor in good health. Some libraries in this study had Jurkat cell RNA spiked in. Both conserved end residues are part of each CDR3. A D gene is named only where the DNA matches it firmly. Clone size, where shown, is once, few, many, or a class for clones that have expanded.

d_call: TRBD1
v_call: TRBV6-2/TRBV6-3
j_call: TRBJ2-7
clone_size: few
cdr3_length: 15
cdr3_aa: CASRSNRQGNYEQYF
cdr3_nt: TGTGCCAGCAGGAGTAACCGACAGGGGAACTACGAGCAGTACTTC

d_call: -
v_call: TRBV27
j_call: TRBJ2-3
clone_size: many
cdr3_length: 17
cdr3_aa: CASSLGGPQGSTDTQYF
cdr3_nt: TGTGCCAGCAGTTTAGGGGGCCCCCAGGGCAGCACAGATACGCAGTATTTT

d_call: -
v_call: TRBV29-1
j_call: TRBJ1-1
clone_size: many
cdr3_length: 10
cdr3_aa: CSTSYTEAFF
cdr3_nt: TGCAGCACGTCTTACACTGAAGCTTTCTTT

d_call: -
v_call: TRBV19
j_call: TRBJ2-7
clone_size: -
cdr3_length: 13
cdr3_aa: CASSAGTFYEQYF
cdr3_nt: TGTGCCAGTAGTGCCGGGACATTCTACGAGCAGTACTTC

d_call: -
v_call: TRBV3-1
j_call: TRBJ2-5
clone_size: few
cdr3_length: 15
cdr3_aa: CASSPFGRVRETQYF
cdr3_nt: TGTGCCAGCAGTCCATTCGGCAGGGTAAGAGAGACCCAGTACTTC

d_call: -
v_call: TRBV12-3/TRBV12-4
j_call: TRBJ1-2
clone_size: many
cdr3_length: 15
cdr3_aa: CASSLDVRVPYGYTF
cdr3_nt: TGTGCCAGCAGTTTAGATGTCAGGGTTCCCTATGGCTACACCTTC

d_call: -
v_call: TRBV11-3
j_call: TRBJ2-1
clone_size: few
cdr3_length: 13
cdr3_aa: CASSFSPPNEQFF
cdr3_nt: TGTGCCAGCAGCTTTAGCCCCCCCAATGAGCAGTTCTTC

d_call: TRBD1
v_call: TRBV2
j_call: TRBJ1-6
clone_size: few
cdr3_length: 15
cdr3_aa: CASSEAPGGNSPLHF
cdr3_nt: TGTGCCAGCAGTGAAGCCCCAGGGGGTAATTCACCCCTCCACTTT

d_call: -
v_call: TRBV19
j_call: TRBJ1-5
clone_size: -
cdr3_length: 14
cdr3_aa: CASSWTDSNQPQHF
cdr3_nt: TGTGCCAGTAGTTGGACAGATAGCAATCAGCCCCAGCATTTT

d_call: TRBD2
v_call: TRBV3-1
j_call: TRBJ2-3
clone_size: many
cdr3_length: 16
cdr3_aa: CASSQVAGNPPDTQYF
cdr3_nt: TGTGCCAGCAGCCAAGTAGCGGGGAACCCACCAGATACGCAGTATTTT

d_call: -
v_call: TRBV19
j_call: TRBJ2-2
clone_size: few
cdr3_length: 12
cdr3_aa: CASRDPGGELFF
cdr3_nt: TGTGCCAGTAGAGACCCAGGCGGGGAGCTGTTTTTT

d_call: -
v_call: TRBV19
j_call: TRBJ1-5
clone_size: few
cdr3_length: 16
cdr3_aa: CASSTLSLDKDQPQHF
cdr3_nt: TGTGCCAGTAGTACCCTATCCCTGGATAAAGATCAGCCCCAGCATTTT

d_call: TRBD1
v_call: TRBV4-1
j_call: TRBJ1-5
clone_size: -
cdr3_length: 16
cdr3_aa: CASSQGGTGINQPQHF
cdr3_nt: TGCGCCAGCAGCCAGGGAGGGACAGGCATAAATCAGCCCCAGCATTTT

d_call: -
v_call: TRBV6-4
j_call: TRBJ1-1
clone_size: -
cdr3_length: 13
cdr3_aa: CAFSGEANTEAFF
cdr3_nt: TGTGCCTTTAGTGGGGAAGCGAACACTGAAGCTTTCTTT

d_call: -
v_call: TRBV28
j_call: TRBJ2-7
clone_size: many
cdr3_length: 14
cdr3_aa: CASPPAQTSSEQYF
cdr3_nt: TGTGCCAGCCCCCCGGCCCAGACAAGTTCGGAGCAGTACTTC

d_call: -
v_call: TRBV12-3/TRBV12-4
j_call: TRBJ1-1
clone_size: many
cdr3_length: 12
cdr3_aa: CASSWGATEAFF
cdr3_nt: TGTGCCAGCAGTTGGGGAGCGACTGAAGCTTTCTTT

d_call: TRBD2
v_call: TRBV4-1
j_call: TRBJ2-7
clone_size: few
cdr3_length: 14
cdr3_aa: CASSPASGAYEQYF
cdr3_nt: TGCGCCAGCAGCCCCGCTAGCGGAGCCTACGAGCAGTACTTC

d_call: -
v_call: TRBV7-9
j_call: TRBJ1-4
clone_size: -
cdr3_length: 14
cdr3_aa: CASSLDTGDERLFF
cdr3_nt: TGTGCCAGCAGCTTAGACACGGGGGATGAAAGACTGTTTTTT

d_call: -
v_call: TRBV20-1
j_call: TRBJ2-7
clone_size: many
cdr3_length: 13
cdr3_aa: CSAGSRVEYEQYF
cdr3_nt: TGCAGTGCGGGCAGCAGGGTTGAGTACGAGCAGTACTTC

d_call: TRBD1
v_call: TRBV5-1
j_call: TRBJ1-2
clone_size: -
cdr3_length: 17
cdr3_aa: CASSLRGQGEANYGYAF
cdr3_nt: TGCGCCAGCAGCTTGCGTGGACAGGGGGAAGCTAACTATGGCTACGCCTTC

d_call: -
v_call: TRBV5-1
j_call: TRBJ2-1
clone_size: -
cdr3_length: 15
cdr3_aa: CASSVDRDSYNEQFF
cdr3_nt: TGCGCCAGCAGCGTAGACCGGGACTCCTACAATGAGCAGTTCTTC

d_call: -
v_call: TRBV19
j_call: TRBJ2-7
clone_size: few
cdr3_length: 12
cdr3_aa: CASSMDSGEQYF
cdr3_nt: TGTGCCAGTAGTATGGACTCGGGAGAGCAGTACTTC

d_call: -
v_call: TRBV13
j_call: TRBJ2-2
clone_size: few
cdr3_length: 16
cdr3_aa: CASSLGRQGFTGELFF
cdr3_nt: TGTGCCAGCAGCTTAGGCCGGCAGGGATTCACCGGGGAGCTGTTTTTT

d_call: TRBD2
v_call: TRBV11-3
j_call: TRBJ2-7
clone_size: -
cdr3_length: 14
cdr3_aa: CASSLDRTSDEQYF
cdr3_nt: TGTGCCAGCAGCTTAGATCGGACTAGCGATGAGCAGTACTTC

d_call: TRBD2
v_call: TRBV4-1
j_call: TRBJ2-5
clone_size: few
cdr3_length: 15
cdr3_aa: CASSQRQAGGETQYF
cdr3_nt: TGCGCCAGCAGCCAACGGCAAGCGGGAGGGGAGACCCAGTACTTC

d_call: -
v_call: TRBV5-1
j_call: TRBJ1-1
clone_size: many
cdr3_length: 14
cdr3_aa: CASSLTQQNTEAFF
cdr3_nt: TGCGCCAGCAGCTTGACACAACAGAACACTGAAGCTTTCTTT

d_call: -
v_call: TRBV5-6
j_call: TRBJ2-3
clone_size: many
cdr3_length: 14
cdr3_aa: CASSLAQTTDTQYF
cdr3_nt: TGTGCCAGCAGCTTGGCCCAGACCACAGATACGCAGTATTTT

d_call: TRBD2
v_call: TRBV28
j_call: TRBJ2-7
clone_size: many
cdr3_length: 16
cdr3_aa: CASRGDSSGRAYEQYF
cdr3_nt: TGTGCCAGCAGGGGGGATTCAAGCGGGAGGGCCTACGAGCAGTACTTC

d_call: -
v_call: TRBV4-1
j_call: TRBJ2-7
clone_size: -
cdr3_length: 15
cdr3_aa: CASTVSLAASYEQYF
cdr3_nt: TGCGCCAGCACTGTTTCCTTAGCGGCCTCCTACGAGCAGTACTTC

d_call: TRBD2
v_call: TRBV7-9
j_call: TRBJ2-2
clone_size: many
cdr3_length: 17
cdr3_aa: CASSPGRTSAVTGELFF
cdr3_nt: TGTGCCAGCAGCCCCGGGAGGACTAGCGCGGTCACCGGGGAGCTGTTTTTT

d_call: -
v_call: TRBV6-2/TRBV6-3
j_call: TRBJ2-3
clone_size: -
cdr3_length: 16
cdr3_aa: CASSYSDTPGTDTQYF
cdr3_nt: TGTGCCAGCAGTTACTCGGACACCCCTGGCACAGATACGCAGTATTTT

d_call: TRBD2
v_call: TRBV2
j_call: TRBJ2-3
clone_size: many
cdr3_length: 14
cdr3_aa: CASNRLADTDTQYF
cdr3_nt: TGTGCCAGCAACAGACTAGCAGACACAGATACGCAGTATTTT

d_call: -
v_call: TRBV6-5
j_call: TRBJ2-1
clone_size: few
cdr3_length: 15
cdr3_aa: CASSPFYSSYNEQFF
cdr3_nt: TGTGCCAGCAGTCCATTTTACAGCTCCTACAATGAGCAGTTCTTC